This T cell receptor (beta chain) appears in the sequencing data of a study of blood T cell repertoires in COVID-19. Study-level background: Samples taken during acute and convalescent COVID-19 were collected in the United States, Italy and Spain. PBMCs, B-cell-depleted T cells, or T cells were the source of the cDNA or gDNA that made up the material.

The V end lost 7 bases, the J end lost 2 bases, and 18 bases lay between the germline ends. Germline lookup yields CDR1 LNHDA and CDR2 SQIVND (reference sequence). The CDR3 is made up of 16 amino acids. Per the original data handling: Scientists estimated how many nucleated cells there were by amplifying reference gene primers. TCRdb's table, derived via immunoSEQ multiplex PCR, lists solely in-frame clones and lacks some. V and J calls and clone size are as listed in that table; D and trimming were resolved from the DNA. Of 200,000 or so clones listed, about 80% are singletons. Sequenced: peripheral blood. This sequence originates from an older woman with acute or convalescent COVID-19. The chain uses TRBV19 and TRBJ1-5; no clear D gene. The CDR3 nucleotides are TGTGCCAGTACTTACCGAAACTCAAGAGGCAATCAGCCCCAGCATTTT. Amino acid sequence: CASTYRNSRGNQPQHF.